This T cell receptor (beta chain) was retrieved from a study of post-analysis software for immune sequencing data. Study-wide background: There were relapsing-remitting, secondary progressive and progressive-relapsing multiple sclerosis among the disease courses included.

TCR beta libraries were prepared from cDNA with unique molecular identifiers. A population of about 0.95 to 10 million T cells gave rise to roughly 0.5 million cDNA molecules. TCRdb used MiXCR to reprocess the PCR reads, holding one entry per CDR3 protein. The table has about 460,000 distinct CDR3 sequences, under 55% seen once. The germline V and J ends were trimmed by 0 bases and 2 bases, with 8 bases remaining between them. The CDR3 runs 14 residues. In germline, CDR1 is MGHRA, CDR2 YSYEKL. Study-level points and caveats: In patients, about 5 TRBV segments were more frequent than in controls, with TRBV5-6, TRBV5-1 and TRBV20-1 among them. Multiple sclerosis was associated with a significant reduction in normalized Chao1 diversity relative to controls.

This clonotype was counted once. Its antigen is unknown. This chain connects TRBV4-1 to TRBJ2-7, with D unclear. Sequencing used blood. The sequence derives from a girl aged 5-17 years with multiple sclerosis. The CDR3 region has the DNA TGCGCCAGCAGCCAAGATCCGGATGCCTACGAGCAGTACTTC. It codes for CASSQDPDAYEQYF.